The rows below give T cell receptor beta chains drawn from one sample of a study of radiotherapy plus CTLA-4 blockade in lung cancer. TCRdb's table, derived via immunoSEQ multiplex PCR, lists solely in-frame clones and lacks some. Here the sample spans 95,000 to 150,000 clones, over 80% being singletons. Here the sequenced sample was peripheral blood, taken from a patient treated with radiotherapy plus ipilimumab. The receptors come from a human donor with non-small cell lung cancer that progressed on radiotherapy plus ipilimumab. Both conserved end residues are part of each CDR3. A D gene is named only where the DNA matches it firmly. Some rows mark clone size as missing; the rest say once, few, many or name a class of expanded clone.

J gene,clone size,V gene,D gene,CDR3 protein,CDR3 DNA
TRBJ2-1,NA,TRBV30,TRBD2,CAWSVVASGREGQFF,TGTGCCTGGAGTGTAGTGGCTAGCGGGAGGGAAGGGCAGTTCTTC
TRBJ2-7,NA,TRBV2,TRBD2,CASSPQRGSDEQYF,TGTGCCAGCAGTCCGCAGCGGGGTAGCGACGAGCAGTACTTC
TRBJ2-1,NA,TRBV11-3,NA,CASGSGKQFF,TGTGCCAGCGGGTCGGGTAAGCAGTTCTTC
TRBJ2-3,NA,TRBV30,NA,CAWSGGADTQYF,TGTGCCTGGAGTGGGGGGGCAGATACGCAGTATTTT
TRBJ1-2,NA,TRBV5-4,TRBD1,CASSSRDSYGYTF,TGTGCCAGCAGCTCCCGGGACAGCTATGGCTACACCTTC
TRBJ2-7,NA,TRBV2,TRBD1,CASSRISGTGDTEQYF,TGTGCCAGCAGTCGCATATCCGGGACAGGGGACACCGAGCAGTACTTC
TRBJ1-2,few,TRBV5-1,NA,CASSLYRAESYGYTF,TGCGCCAGCAGCTTGTACAGGGCGGAGAGCTATGGCTACACCTTC
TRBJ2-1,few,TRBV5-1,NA,CAPRRGAGQFF,TGCGCCCCTCGAAGGGGGGCCGGGCAGTTCTTC
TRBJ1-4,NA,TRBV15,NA,CATSRPSDSRNPATSLPNEKLFF,TGTGCCACCAGCCGTCCCTCGGACAGTCGAAACCCCGCCACCAGTCTGCCTAATGAAAAACTGTTTTTT
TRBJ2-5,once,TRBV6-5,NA,CASSSTVIQETQYF,TGTGCCAGCAGTTCGACAGTAATCCAAGAGACCCAGTACTTC
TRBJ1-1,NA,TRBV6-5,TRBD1,CASRLRTGSTEAFF,TGTGCCAGCAGACTTAGGACAGGGAGCACTGAAGCTTTCTTT
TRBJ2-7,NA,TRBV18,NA,CASSPLSGDEQYF,TGTGCCAGCTCACCACTGTCCGGGGACGAGCAGTACTTC
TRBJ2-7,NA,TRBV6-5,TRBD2,CASTLPGGEQYF,TGTGCCAGCACCCTCCCGGGGGGCGAGCAGTACTTC
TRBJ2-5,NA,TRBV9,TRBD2,CASSVGLAGSIQETQYF,TGTGCCAGCAGCGTAGGACTAGCGGGAAGCATACAAGAGACCCAGTACTTC
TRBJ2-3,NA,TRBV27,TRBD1,CASSSWTGPDTQYF,TGTGCCAGCAGTTCTTGGACAGGGCCGGATACGCAGTATTTT
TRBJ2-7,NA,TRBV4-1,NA,CASSPTGTRNYEQYF,TGCGCCAGCAGTCCCACCGGGACACGGAACTACGAGCAGTACTTC
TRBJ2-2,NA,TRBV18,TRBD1,CASSPRAGGDGELFF,TGTGCCAGCTCACCAAGGGCAGGGGGCGACGGGGAGCTGTTTTTT
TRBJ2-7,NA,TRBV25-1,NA,CASSSGYEQYF,TGTGCCAGCAGTTCTGGGTACGAGCAGTACTTC
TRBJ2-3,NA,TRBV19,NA,CASRRPSTDTQYF,TGTGCCAGTCGACGCCCCTCTACAGATACGCAGTATTTT
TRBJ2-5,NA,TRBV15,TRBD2,CATSRGEREQMLETQYF,TGTGCCACCAGCAGGGGAGAGCGGGAGCAGATGCTGGAGACCCAGTACTTC
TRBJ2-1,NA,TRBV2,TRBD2,CASKPRTSLWEQFF,TGTGCCAGCAAACCCAGGACTAGCTTATGGGAGCAGTTCTTC
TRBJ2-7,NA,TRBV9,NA,CASSVGPGYEQYF,TGTGCCAGCAGCGTAGGGCCGGGATACGAGCAGTACTTC
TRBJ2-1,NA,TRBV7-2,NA,CASSLEWLQDEQFF,TGTGCCAGCAGCTTAGAGTGGTTGCAGGATGAGCAGTTCTTC
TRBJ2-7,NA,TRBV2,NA,CASSERLGGGEQYF,TGTGCCAGCAGTGAGCGCTTAGGGGGGGGCGAGCAGTACTTC
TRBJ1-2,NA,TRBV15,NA,CATSPAGEGVIYGYTF,TGTGCCACCAGCCCTGCCGGCGAAGGGGTTATATATGGCTACACCTTC
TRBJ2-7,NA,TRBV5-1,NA,CASRYWDSASYEQYF,TGCGCCAGCAGATATTGGGATTCCGCGTCCTACGAGCAGTACTTC
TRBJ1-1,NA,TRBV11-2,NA,CASSSGVWGQNTEAFF,TGTGCCAGCAGCTCGGGGGTCTGGGGACAGAACACTGAAGCTTTCTTT
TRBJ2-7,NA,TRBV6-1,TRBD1,CASSGWDRQLYEQYF,TGTGCCAGCAGTGGTTGGGACAGGCAACTCTACGAGCAGTACTTC
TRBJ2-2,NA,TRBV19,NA,CASSTIADTGELFF,TGTGCCAGTAGTACAATAGCGGACACCGGGGAGCTGTTTTTT
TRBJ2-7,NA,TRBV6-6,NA,CASSQQGVKDYEQYF,TGTGCCAGCAGTCAACAGGGTGTAAAGGACTACGAGCAGTACTTC
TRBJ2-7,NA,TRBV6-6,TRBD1,CASSYGGGTGAHEQYF,TGTGCCAGCAGTTACGGCGGGGGGACAGGGGCCCACGAGCAGTACTTC
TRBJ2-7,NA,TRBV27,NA,CASSSAPGGYEQYF,TGTGCCAGCAGTTCAGCGCCAGGGGGGTACGAGCAGTACTTC
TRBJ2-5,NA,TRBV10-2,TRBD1,CASTRTGDQETQYF,TGCGCCAGCACCCGGACAGGGGACCAAGAGACCCAGTACTTC
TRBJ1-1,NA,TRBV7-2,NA,CASSFGGRRNTEAFF,TGTGCCAGCAGCTTTGGGGGCAGGAGGAACACTGAAGCTTTCTTT
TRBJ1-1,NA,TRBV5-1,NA,CASSLDGMGTEAFF,TGCGCCAGCAGCTTGGACGGGATGGGCACTGAAGCTTTCTTT